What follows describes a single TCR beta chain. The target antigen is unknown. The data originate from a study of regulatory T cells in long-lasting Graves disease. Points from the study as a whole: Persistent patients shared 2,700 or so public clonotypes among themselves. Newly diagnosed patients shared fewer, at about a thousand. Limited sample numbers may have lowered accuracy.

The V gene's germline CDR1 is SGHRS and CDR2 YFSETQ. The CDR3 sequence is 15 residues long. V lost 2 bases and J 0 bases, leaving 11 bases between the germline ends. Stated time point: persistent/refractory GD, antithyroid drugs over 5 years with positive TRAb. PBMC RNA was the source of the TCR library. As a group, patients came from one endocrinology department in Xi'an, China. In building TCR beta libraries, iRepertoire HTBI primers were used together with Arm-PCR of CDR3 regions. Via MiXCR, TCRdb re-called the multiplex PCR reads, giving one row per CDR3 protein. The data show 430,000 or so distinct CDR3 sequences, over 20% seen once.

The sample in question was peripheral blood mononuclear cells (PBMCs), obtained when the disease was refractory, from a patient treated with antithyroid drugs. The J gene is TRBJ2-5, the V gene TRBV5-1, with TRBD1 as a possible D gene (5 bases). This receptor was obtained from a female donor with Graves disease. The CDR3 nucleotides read TGCGCCAGCAGCTTTCGCGGCAGGGACCAAGAGACCCAGTACTTC. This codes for CASSFRGRDQETQYF.